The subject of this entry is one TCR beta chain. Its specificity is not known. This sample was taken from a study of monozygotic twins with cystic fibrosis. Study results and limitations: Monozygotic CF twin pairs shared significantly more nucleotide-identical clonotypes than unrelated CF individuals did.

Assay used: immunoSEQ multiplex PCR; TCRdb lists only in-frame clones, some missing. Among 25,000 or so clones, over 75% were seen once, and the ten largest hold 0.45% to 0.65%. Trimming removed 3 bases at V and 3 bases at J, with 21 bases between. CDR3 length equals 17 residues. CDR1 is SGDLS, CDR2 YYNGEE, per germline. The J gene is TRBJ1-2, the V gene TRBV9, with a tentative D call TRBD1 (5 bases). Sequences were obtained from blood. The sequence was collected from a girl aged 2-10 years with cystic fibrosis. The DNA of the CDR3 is TGTGCCAGCAGCGGCCCCACGTCCACCGGGGACTACTATGGCTACACCTTC. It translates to CASSGPTSTGDYYGYTF.